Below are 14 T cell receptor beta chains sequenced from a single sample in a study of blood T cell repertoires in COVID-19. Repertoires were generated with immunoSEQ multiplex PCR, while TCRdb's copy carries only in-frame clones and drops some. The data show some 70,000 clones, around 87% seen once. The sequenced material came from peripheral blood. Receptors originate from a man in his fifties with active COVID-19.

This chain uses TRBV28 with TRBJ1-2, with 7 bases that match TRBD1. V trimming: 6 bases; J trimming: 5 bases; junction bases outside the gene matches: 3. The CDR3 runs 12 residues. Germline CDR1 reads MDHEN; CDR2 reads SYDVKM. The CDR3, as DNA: TGTGCCAGCAGCACGACAGGGTATGGCTACACCTTC. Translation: CASSTTGYGYTF.

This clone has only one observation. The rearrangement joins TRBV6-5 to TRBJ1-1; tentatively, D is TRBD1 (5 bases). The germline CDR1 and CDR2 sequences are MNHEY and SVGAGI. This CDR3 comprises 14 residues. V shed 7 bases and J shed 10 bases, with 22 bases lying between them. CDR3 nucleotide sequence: TGTGCCAGCAAACGAAACAGGCATGGCGATGGAGCTTTCTTT. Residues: CASKRNRHGDGAFF.

Here the CDR3 reads CASSYTPGGADTEAFF. The CDR3 region has the DNA TGTGCCAGCAGCTACACCCCAGGGGGAGCGGACACTGAAGCTTTCTTT. The V call is TRBV4-2, the J call TRBJ1-1, with 7 bases identical to TRBD1. The CDR3 covers 16 residues. The ends lost 5 bases at V and 3 bases at J; junction bases unmatched: 12. Germline CDR1 LGHNA, CDR2 YNFKEQ.

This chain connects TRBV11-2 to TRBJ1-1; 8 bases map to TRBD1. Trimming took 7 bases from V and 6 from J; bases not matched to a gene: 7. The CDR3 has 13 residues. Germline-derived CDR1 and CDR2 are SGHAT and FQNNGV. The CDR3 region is CASNGQGISEAFF. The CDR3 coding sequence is TGTGCCAGCAACGGACAGGGAATTTCTGAAGCTTTCTTT.

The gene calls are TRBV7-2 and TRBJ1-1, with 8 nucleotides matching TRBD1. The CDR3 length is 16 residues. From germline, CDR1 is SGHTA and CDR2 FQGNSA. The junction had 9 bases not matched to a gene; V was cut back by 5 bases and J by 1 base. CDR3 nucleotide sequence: TGTGCCAGCAGCCCCCCCCGGACAGGGACGAACACTGAAGCTTTCTTT. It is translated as CASSPPRTGTNTEAFF.

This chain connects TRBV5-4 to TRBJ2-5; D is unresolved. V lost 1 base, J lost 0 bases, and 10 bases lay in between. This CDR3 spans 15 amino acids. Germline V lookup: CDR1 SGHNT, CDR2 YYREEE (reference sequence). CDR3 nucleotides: TGTGCCAGCAGCTTGCCGAACGGGTACCAAGAGACCCAGTACTTC. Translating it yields CASSLPNGYQETQYF. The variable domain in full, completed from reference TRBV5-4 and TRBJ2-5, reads ETGVTQSPTHLIKTRGQQVTLRCSSQSGHNTVSWYQQALGQGPQFIFQYYREEENGRGNFPPRFSGLQFPNYSSELNVNALELDDSALYLCASSLPNGYQETQYFGPGTRLLVL.

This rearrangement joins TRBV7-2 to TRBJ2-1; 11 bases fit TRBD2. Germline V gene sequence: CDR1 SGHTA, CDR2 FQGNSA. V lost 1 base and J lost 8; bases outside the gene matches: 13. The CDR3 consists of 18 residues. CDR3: CASSLGRLLSGRADEQFF. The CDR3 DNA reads TGTGCCAGCAGCTTAGGCCGACTCCTTAGCGGGAGGGCTGATGAGCAGTTCTTC.

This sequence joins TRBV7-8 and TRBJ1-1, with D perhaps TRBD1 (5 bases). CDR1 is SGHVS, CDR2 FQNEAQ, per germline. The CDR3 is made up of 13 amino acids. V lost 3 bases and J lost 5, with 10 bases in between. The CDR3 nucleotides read TGTGCCAGCAGCTTTGGGGGAGGGACTGAAGCTTTCTTT. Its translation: CASSFGGGTEAFF.

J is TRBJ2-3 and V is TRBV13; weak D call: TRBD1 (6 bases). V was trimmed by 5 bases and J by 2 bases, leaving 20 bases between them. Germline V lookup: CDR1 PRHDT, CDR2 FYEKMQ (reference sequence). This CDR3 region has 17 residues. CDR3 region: CASSLAGTTVVTDTQYF. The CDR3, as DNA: TGTGCCAGCAGCCTCGCCGGGACAACGGTTGTCACAGATACGCAGTATTTT.

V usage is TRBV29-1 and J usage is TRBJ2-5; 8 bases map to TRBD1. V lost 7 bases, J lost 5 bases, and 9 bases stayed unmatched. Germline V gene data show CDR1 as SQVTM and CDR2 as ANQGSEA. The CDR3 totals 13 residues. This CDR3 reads CSARGTGGETQYF. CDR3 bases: TGCAGCGCCCGTGGGACAGGCGGGGAGACCCAGTACTTC. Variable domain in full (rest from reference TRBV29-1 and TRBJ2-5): SAVISQKPSRDICQRGTSLTIQCQVDSQVTMMFWYRQQPGQSLTLIATANQGSEATYESGFVIDKFPISRPNLTFSTLTVSNMSPEDSSIYLCSARGTGGETQYFGPGTRLLVL.

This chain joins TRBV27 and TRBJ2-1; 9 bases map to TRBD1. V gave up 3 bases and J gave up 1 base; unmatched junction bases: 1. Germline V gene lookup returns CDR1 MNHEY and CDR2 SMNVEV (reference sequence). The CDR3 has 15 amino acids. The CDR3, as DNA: TGTGCCAGCAGTTTCGGACAGGGGTCCTACAATGAGCAGTTCTTC. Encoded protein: CASSFGQGSYNEQFF.

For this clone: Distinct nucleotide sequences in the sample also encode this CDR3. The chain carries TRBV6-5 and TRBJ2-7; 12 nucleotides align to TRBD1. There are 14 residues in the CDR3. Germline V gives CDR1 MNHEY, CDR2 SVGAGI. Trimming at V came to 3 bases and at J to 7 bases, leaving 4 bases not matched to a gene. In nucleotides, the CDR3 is TGTGCCAGCAGTTATACGGGACAGGGGGCAGAGCAGTACTTC. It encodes CASSYTGQGAEQYF.

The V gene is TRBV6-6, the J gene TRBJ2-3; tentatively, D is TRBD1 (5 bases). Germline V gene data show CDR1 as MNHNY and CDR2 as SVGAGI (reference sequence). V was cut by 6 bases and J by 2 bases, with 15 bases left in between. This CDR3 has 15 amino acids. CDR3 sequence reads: CASRDGQGATDTQYF. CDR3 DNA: TGTGCCAGCAGGGACGGACAAGGAGCCACAGATACGCAGTATTTT.

The CDR3 sequence is CASSPGTPRTGELFF. CDR3 coding DNA: TGTGCCAGCAGTCCCGGGACTCCGCGGACCGGGGAGCTGTTTTTT. This sequence joins TRBV7-2 and TRBJ2-2; a weak D match, TRBD2 (6 bases). The V gene lost 6 bases and the J gene lost 5 bases, with 16 bases spanning the gap. In germline, CDR1 is SGHTA, CDR2 FQGNSA. CDR3 length equals 15 residues.